This record looks at one T cell receptor beta chain sequence and its context. Samples had at least 6.5 million PBMCs isolated from them. Extraction yielded at least 5 micrograms of total RNA per sample. The data belong to a study of blood T cells in healthy people across ages. Sample-barcoded 5' priming and a J-beta primer mix drove a second PCR of about 6 to 12 cycles. TCRdb re-analysed the 5' RACE reads in MiXCR, keeping a single row per CDR3 protein. The table has about 1.7 million distinct CDR3 sequences, 25% to 30% seen once; the top ten hold roughly 8.2%. V lost 5 bases, J lost 1 base, and 6 bases stayed unmatched. This CDR3 is 17 amino acids long. Germline lookup yields CDR1 MNHEY and CDR2 SMNVEV (reference sequence).

The rearrangement uses TRBV27 and TRBJ2-5; 14 positions agree with TRBD2. This TCR came from a woman younger than 45 in good health. The sequencing input was blood. CDR3 sequence: CASSVGLAGGIQETQYF. The CDR3 bases are TGTGCCAGCAGTGTCGGACTAGCGGGGGGCATCCAAGAGACCCAGTACTTC.